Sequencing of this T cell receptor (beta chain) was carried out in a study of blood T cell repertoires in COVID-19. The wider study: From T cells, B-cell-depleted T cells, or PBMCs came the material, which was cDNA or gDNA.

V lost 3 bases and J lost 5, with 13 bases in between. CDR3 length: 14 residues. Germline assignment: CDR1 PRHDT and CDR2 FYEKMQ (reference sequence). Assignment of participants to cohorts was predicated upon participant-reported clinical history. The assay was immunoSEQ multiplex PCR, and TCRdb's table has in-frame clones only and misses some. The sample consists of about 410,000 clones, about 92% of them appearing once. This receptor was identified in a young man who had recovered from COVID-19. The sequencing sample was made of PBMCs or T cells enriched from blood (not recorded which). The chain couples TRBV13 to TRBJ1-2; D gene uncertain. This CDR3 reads CASSLGDDRYGYTF. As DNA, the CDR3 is TGTGCCAGCAGCTTGGGAGACGATAGGTATGGCTACACCTTC.